This entry lists 10 T cell receptor beta chains sequenced from one sample in a study of identical twins. TCRdb re-derived calls from the 5' RACE reads in MiXCR, one entry per CDR3 protein. The table records 1,800,000 or so distinct CDR3 sequences, around 33% of them present only once. The sequenced sample was cord blood. All receptors come from a newborn girl in good health.

This clonotype has ten or more counts. The chain carries TRBV13 and TRBJ2-7, with TRBD1 as a possible D gene (5 bases). Between the trimmed V and J ends, which lost 1 base and 5 bases, there was a span of 9 bases. From germline, CDR1 is PRHDT and CDR2 FYEKMQ (reference sequence). The CDR3 is made up of 13 amino acids. This CDR3 reads CASSLVGVHEQYF. The CDR3 bases are TGTGCCAGCAGCTTAGTAGGGGTCCACGAGCAGTACTTC.

The CDR3 here is CASSLYPRDRSYEQYF. The CDR3 nucleotides read TGTGCCAGCAGCTTATATCCTAGGGACCGTTCCTACGAGCAGTACTTC. The chain couples TRBV13 to TRBJ2-7; D possibly matches TRBD1 or TRBD2 (5 bases each). CDR1 is PRHDT, CDR2 FYEKMQ, per germline (reference sequence). Trimming pared 2 bases from V and 1 base from J, leaving 15 bases between. CDR3 length: 16 residues. The full variable domain, with the rest looked up from reference TRBV13 and TRBJ2-7, is AAGVIQSPRHLIKEKRETATLKCYPIPRHDTVYWYQQGPGQDPQFLISFYEKMQSDKGSIPDRFSAQQFSDYHSELNMSSLELGDSALYFCASSLYPRDRSYEQYFGPGTRLTVT.

This clonotype has more than one count but fewer than ten. The chain is built from TRBV7-2 and TRBJ2-7; D might be TRBD1 or TRBD2, each matching 5 bases. CDR3 size: 15 residues. V was pared by 4 bases and J by 2 bases, with 15 bases between. Germline V gene data show CDR1 as SGHTA and CDR2 as FQGNSA. The CDR3 nucleotides read TGTGCCAGCAGCTGGGACCGCGGACTGACCTACGAGCAGTACTTC. It is translated as CASSWDRGLTYEQYF.

V gene TRBV7-2 combines with J gene TRBJ2-7; TRBD2 agrees at 12 bases. Germline trimming cut 1 base from V and 7 bases from J; bases unmatched to any gene: 5. This CDR3 has 15 residues. Per germline, CDR1 SGHTA and CDR2 FQGNSA. The CDR3 sequence is CASSLGLAGVQEQYF. CDR3 coding DNA: TGTGCCAGCAGCTTAGGACTAGCGGGAGTGCAGGAGCAGTACTTC.

In its sample, this clonotype was seen a few times. The junction departs from the called germline gene at one end, perhaps through a read error. The chain's CDR3 is CASSFTLGKELFF. Here the CDR3 DNA reads TGCGCCAGCAGCTTCACCTTGGGAAAGGAGCTGTTCTTC. This chain connects TRBV5-1 to TRBJ2-1; D gene ambiguous. This CDR3 has 13 amino acids. Germline lookup yields CDR1 SGHRS and CDR2 YFSETQ.

The chain joins TRBV20-1 to TRBJ2-5; 10 bases fit TRBD2. V shed 0 bases, J shed 1 base, and the junction held 2 bases outside the gene matches. The germline V gene has CDR1 DFQATT and CDR2 SNEGSKA (reference sequence). The CDR3 is made up of 15 amino acids. The chain's CDR3 is CSARELAGAQETQYF. The CDR3 DNA follows: TGCAGTGCTAGAGAGCTAGCGGGGGCCCAAGAGACCCAGTACTTC.

This clonotype was recorded a few times. This chain connects TRBV7-2 to TRBJ1-6; D is unclear. CDR3 size: 16 residues. The germline CDR1 and CDR2 sequences are SGHTA and FQGNSA. Trimming shortened V by 4 bases and J by 0 bases, and 10 bases separated the two germline ends. CDR3 DNA sequence: TGTGCCAGCAGCTCCCGACTGAGCTCCTATAATTCACCCCTCCACTTT. This translates into CASSSRLSSYNSPLHF.

The rearrangement joins TRBV4-2 to TRBJ2-3; D not certain. Trimming removed 0 bases from V and 4 bases from J, with 8 bases in between. Germline loops: CDR1 LGHNA, CDR2 YNFKEQ. The CDR3 is 14 amino acids. CDR3 sequence (DNA): TGTGCCAGCAGCCAAGATAACCTAGCAGATACGCAGTATTTT. Translation: CASSQDNLADTQYF.

There are a few counts of this clonotype. This rearrangement joins TRBV15 to TRBJ2-2; D gene uncertain. Per germline, CDR1 LNHNV and CDR2 YYDKDF (reference sequence). The germline V and J ends were trimmed by 7 bases and 3 bases, with 12 bases remaining between them. This CDR3 spans 14 amino acids. The CDR3 reads CATTKWGYTGELFF. For the CDR3, the DNA is TGTGCCACCACCAAATGGGGTTACACCGGGGAGCTGTTTTTT.

This clonotype was observed a handful of times. J is TRBJ2-3 and V is TRBV4-2; D gene ambiguous. The ends were cut back, 0 bases at V and 7 bases at J, with 11 bases in the middle. There are 14 residues in the CDR3. Germline CDR1 reads LGHNA; CDR2 reads YNFKEQ. The CDR3 loop is CASSQEGPKNTQYF. CDR3 bases: TGTGCCAGCAGCCAAGAAGGACCCAAGAATACGCAGTATTTT.